The rows below give T cell receptor beta chains drawn from one sample of a study of T cell responses to AZD1222 COVID-19 vaccine. Sequencing used immunoSEQ multiplex PCR; TCRdb keeps in-frame clones, though not all of them. The repertoire consists of about 150,000 clones, with around 88% occurring once and the leading ten covering around 2%. Sequences were derived from peripheral blood, sampled on day 0 of AZD1222 vaccination. The source is an adult in good health. Both conserved end residues are part of each CDR3. The D gene is left open where the match is weak. The listing skips clone size in some rows; elsewhere it reads once, few, many or a size class.

J gene | D gene | V gene | clone size | CDR3 DNA | CDR3 protein
TRBJ1-4 | NA | TRBV28 | NA | TGTGCCAGCAGTTTTCGCCTAGCGGATGAAAAACTGTTTTTT | CASSFRLADEKLFF
TRBJ2-3 | TRBD2 | TRBV4-3 | NA | TGCGCCAGCAGCCAAGAACTAGCGGGATTCACAGATACGCAGTATTTT | CASSQELAGFTDTQYF
TRBJ1-2 | NA | TRBV7-9 | NA | TGTGCCAGCAGCACAGACAGGAACTATGGCTACACCTTC | CASSTDRNYGYTF
TRBJ1-6 | NA | TRBV7-8 | NA | TGTGCCAGCAGCCCCGACAGTGTCCTTATGGCCCTCCACTTT | CASSPDSVLMALHF
TRBJ2-2 | NA | TRBV30 | NA | TGTGCCTGGAGTGTATTTACGGCCGGGGAGCTGTTTTTT | CAWSVFTAGELFF
TRBJ2-2 | TRBD1 | TRBV5-6 | NA | TGTGCCAGCAGGGTGGGACAGACTAACACCGGGGAGCTGTTTTTT | CASRVGQTNTGELFF
TRBJ2-5 | TRBD1 | TRBV10-3 | NA | TGTGCCACGGGACAGGGACAAGAGACCCAGTACTTC | CATGQGQETQYF
TRBJ1-2 | NA | TRBV7-9 | NA | TGTGCCAGCAGCCTAGACAGTTATGGCTACACCTTC | CASSLDSYGYTF
TRBJ1-2 | NA | TRBV2 | NA | TGTGCCAGCCCTGGCGGTTCCTATGGCTACACCTTC | CASPGGSYGYTF
TRBJ1-1 | NA | TRBV19 | NA | TGTGCCAGTAGTATAGGATCAGGGGCGCGGGGCACTGAAGCTTTCTTT | CASSIGSGARGTEAFF
TRBJ2-2 | NA | TRBV28 | NA | TGTGCCAGCGCAGCCAGCGGACACACCGGGGAGCTGTTTTTT | CASAASGHTGELFF
TRBJ2-6 | NA | TRBV5-4 | few | TGTGCCAGCAGAAATGGGATTGGGTCTGGGGCCAACGTCCTGACTTTC | CASRNGIGSGANVLTF
TRBJ1-5 | NA | TRBV6-5 | NA | TGTGCCAGCAGGCAGACTTATAGCAATCAGCCCCAGCATTTT | CASRQTYSNQPQHF
TRBJ2-5 | NA | TRBV5-1 | NA | TGCGCCAGCAGGCCCGGGACACCTGCGCGAGCCCAGTACTTC | CASRPGTPARAQYF
TRBJ1-2 | NA | TRBV7-9 | NA | TGTGCCAGCAGCTTCGTCACGAGGGGCTACACCTTC | CASSFVTRGYTF
TRBJ2-7 | TRBD1 | TRBV19 | NA | TGTGCCAGTAGTATCGTCGGGACAGGGCCCTACGAGCAGTACTTC | CASSIVGTGPYEQYF
TRBJ1-2 | NA | TRBV11-2 | once | TGTGCCAGCAGCTTAGGAAGGGGGGCTTTGGAAAGCTACACCTTC | CASSLGRGALESYTF
TRBJ1-1 | NA | TRBV15 | few | TGTGCCACCAGCAGAGGAGGTACCGGTCCTGAAGCTTTCTTT | CATSRGGTGPEAFF
TRBJ1-2 | NA | TRBV4-1 | NA | TGCGCCAGCAGTTTACATGCGGGTTCTCCCTATGGCTACACCTTC | CASSLHAGSPYGYTF
TRBJ2-5 | TRBD1 | TRBV11-2 | NA | TGTGCCAGCAGCTCCACAGGGGGCTTTTTGGAGACCCAGTACTTC | CASSSTGGFLETQYF
TRBJ2-3 | NA | TRBV7-2 | NA | TGTGCCAGCAGCCAGGGGGGGACAGATACGCAGTATTTT | CASSQGGTDTQYF
TRBJ1-5 | NA | TRBV7-2 | once | TGTGCCAGCAACCGTGGGGGGAATAGCAATCAGCCCCAGCATTTT | CASNRGGNSNQPQHF
TRBJ2-5 | NA | TRBV7-3 | NA | TGTGCCAGCAGCTTAACGAGTGGGCAGACCCAGTACTTC | CASSLTSGQTQYF
TRBJ2-7 | TRBD2 | TRBV5-4 | NA | TGTGCCAGCAGCTTGGAGGCTAGCGGCTACGAGCAGTACTTC | CASSLEASGYEQYF
TRBJ1-3 | NA | TRBV9 | NA | TGTGCCAGCAGCGGGGGACCTGGAAACACCATATATTTT | CASSGGPGNTIYF
TRBJ1-1 | NA | TRBV18 | few | TGTGCCAGCTCAACGGCGGGCACTGAAGCTTTCTTT | CASSTAGTEAFF
TRBJ1-3 | NA | TRBV5-1 | NA | TGCGCCAGCAGCTTGGAACCAACGGGTGGAAACACCATATATTTT | CASSLEPTGGNTIYF
TRBJ1-5 | TRBD1 | TRBV4-3 | NA | TGCGCCAGCAGCCCAGACCAGGGGGCGAATCAGCCCCAGCATTTT | CASSPDQGANQPQHF
TRBJ2-7 | NA | TRBV28 | NA | TGTGCCAGCGGATGGAGAGTCGGGTCCTACGAGCAGTACTTC | CASGWRVGSYEQYF
TRBJ2-2 | NA | TRBV11-3 | NA | TGTGCCAGCAGCTTAGCGCGGGATTTCACCGGGGAGCTGTTTTTT | CASSLARDFTGELFF
TRBJ2-5 | NA | TRBV6-5 | NA | TGTGCCAGCAGTTACCAGGGCCAAGAGACCCAGTACTTC | CASSYQGQETQYF
TRBJ1-2 | NA | TRBV19 | NA | TGTGCCAGTAGATCCGGGATTTACTATGGCTACACCTTC | CASRSGIYYGYTF
TRBJ2-1 | TRBD2 | TRBV15 | NA | TGTGCCACCAGCAGAGATCGCCTAGCGGGAGGGTACTATGAGCAGTTCTTC | CATSRDRLAGGYYEQFF
TRBJ2-3 | NA | TRBV5-1 | NA | TGCGCCAGCAGCTTCGAGGGATTAGATACGCAGTATTTT | CASSFEGLDTQYF
TRBJ1-4 | NA | TRBV19 | few | TGTGCCAGTAGCTGGGGGGAAAAACTGTTTTTT | CASSWGEKLFF
TRBJ2-3 | NA | TRBV9 | NA | TGTGCCAGCAGCGTAGTGGGACAACCCACAGATACGCAGTATTTT | CASSVVGQPTDTQYF
TRBJ1-4 | NA | TRBV2 | NA | TGTGCCAGCGATTTAACCGGGAGCCGAGGAGAAAAACTGTTTTTT | CASDLTGSRGEKLFF
TRBJ1-6 | TRBD1 | TRBV7-2 | NA | TGTGCCAGCAGCCCTAGAGGAGGGACAGGGGCAAATTCACCCCTCCACTTT | CASSPRGGTGANSPLHF
TRBJ1-2 | NA | TRBV27 | NA | TGTGCCAGCAGTTTGGGCAGGGCCAATGGCTACACCTTC | CASSLGRANGYTF
TRBJ2-4 | TRBD2 | TRBV5-6 | few | TGTGCCAGCAGCCAAGAACTAGCGGGAGTTAAAAACATTCAGTACTTC | CASSQELAGVKNIQYF
TRBJ2-5 | NA | TRBV7-9 | NA | TGTGCCAGCAGCTTTTCTGACGGGGGGACCCAGTACTTC | CASSFSDGGTQYF
TRBJ2-3 | TRBD1 | TRBV3-1/TRBV3-2 | NA | TGTGCCAGCAGCCCCCGGGACAGGGAAACAGATACGCAGTATTTT | CASSPRDRETDTQYF
TRBJ2-5 | NA | TRBV30 | NA | TGTGCCTGGCAGGGAAGAGAGACCCAGTACTTC | CAWQGRETQYF
TRBJ1-2 | NA | TRBV5-1 | once | TGCGCCAGCAGCTTGGATGGCAGTCCTAGGAGTAACTATGGCTACACCTTC | CASSLDGSPRSNYGYTF
TRBJ1-1 | NA | TRBV28 | NA | TGTGCCAGCAGTCAGTTTCCGAGGGGCACTGAAGCTTTCTTT | CASSQFPRGTEAFF
TRBJ1-2 | NA | TRBV30 | NA | TGTGCCTGGAGTCCGCAGGCTCCTGGACGATGGAACTATGGCTACACCTTC | CAWSPQAPGRWNYGYTF